The present entry profiles one T cell receptor (beta chain) with its context. Input was 2 ug genomic DNA, or all available if less. The repertoire was sequenced with immunoSEQ multiplex PCR; TCRdb's copy has only in-frame clones and lacks some. The sample yields tens of thousands of clones, 80% to 90% seen once. Time point described: after dendritic cell vaccination, including at tumor progression/relapse. The sample comes from a study of glioma-infiltrating T cells after dendritic cell vaccination. The V end was cut by 5 bases, the J end by 4 bases, with 11 bases between. The CDR3 runs to 13 residues. Germline values: CDR1 SGHVS, CDR2 FQNEAQ.

V is TRBV7-8 and J is TRBJ1-2, with D hard to call. The sequence was obtained from a human donor with glioblastoma. The sequencing used blood, collected after dendritic cell vaccination. This CDR3 reads CASSRGRLYGYTF. The CDR3 DNA sequence: TGTGCCAGCAGCCGAGGTCGCCTCTATGGCTACACCTTC.